Here is one TCR beta chain with its context. The method was immunoSEQ multiplex PCR; TCRdb's version includes in-frame clones alone and lacks a portion of them. The sample lists roughly 100,000 clones; 70% to 90% were seen once. The data are from a study of blood T cell repertoires in COVID-19. Study details: The cDNA or gDNA used as material had been derived from T cells, B-cell-depleted T cells, or PBMCs.

Germline V gene lookup returns CDR1 LGHNA and CDR2 YNFKEQ. The V gene lost 1 base and the J gene lost 4 bases, with 13 bases spanning the gap. CDR3 length equals 15 residues. This receptor was identified in a man aged 50 or older with active COVID-19. Sequencing input: peripheral blood. This sequence joins TRBV4-2 and TRBJ1-2; tentative D call: TRBD1 (5 bases). CDR3 coding DNA: TGTGCCAGCAGCCAAGTTACCCAGGGTGGCTATGGCTACACCTTC. It is translated as CASSQVTQGGYGYTF.